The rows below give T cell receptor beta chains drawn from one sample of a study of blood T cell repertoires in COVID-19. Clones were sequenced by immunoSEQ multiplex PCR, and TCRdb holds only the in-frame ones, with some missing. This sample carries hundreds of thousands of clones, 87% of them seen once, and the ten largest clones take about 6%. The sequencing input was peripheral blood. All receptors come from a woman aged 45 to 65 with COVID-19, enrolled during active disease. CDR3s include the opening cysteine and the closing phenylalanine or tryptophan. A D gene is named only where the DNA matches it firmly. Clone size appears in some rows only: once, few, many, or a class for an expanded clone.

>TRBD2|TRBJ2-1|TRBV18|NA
TGTGCCAGCTCACCCGGGCTAGCGGGAGGGCCGGACAATGAGCAGTTCTTC
CASSPGLAGGPDNEQFF
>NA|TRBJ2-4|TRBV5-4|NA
TGTGCCAGCAGCTTGGATACCGGGACAAATGGCATTCAGTACTTC
CASSLDTGTNGIQYF
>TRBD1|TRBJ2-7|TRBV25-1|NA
TGTGCCAGCCTTCAGGGGACAGCCCCCTACGAGCAGTACTTC
CASLQGTAPYEQYF
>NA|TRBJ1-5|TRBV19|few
TGTGCCAGTACCCATCAAAGGGGTGGCAATCAGCCCCAGCATTTT
CASTHQRGGNQPQHF
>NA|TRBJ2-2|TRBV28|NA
TGTGCCAGCAGGGGCCGAGGGACCGGGGAGCTGTTTTTT
CASRGRGTGELFF
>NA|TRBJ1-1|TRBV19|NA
TGTGCCAGTAGTACGCGGGCGCGAATAGCTTTCTTT
CASSTRARIAFF
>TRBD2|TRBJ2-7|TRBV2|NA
TGTGCCAGCAGGAGGACTAGCGGGAGTGAGCAGTACTTC
CASRRTSGSEQYF
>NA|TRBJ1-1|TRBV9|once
TGTGCCAGCAGCGTTCAGGTGACGAACACTGAAGCTTTCTTT
CASSVQVTNTEAFF
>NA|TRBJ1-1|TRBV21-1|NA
TGTGCCAGCAGCAAAGCTTCACAGTGCACTGAAGCTTTCTTT
CASSKASQCTEAFF
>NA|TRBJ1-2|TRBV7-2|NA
TGTGCCAGCAGCTTAGAGGCCTATAAGGGAGATTTCTATGGCTACACCTTC
CASSLEAYKGDFYGYTF
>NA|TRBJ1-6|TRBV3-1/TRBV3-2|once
TGTGCCAGCAGCCCAGCGAGCCCCTATAATTCACCCCTCCACTTT
CASSPASPYNSPLHF
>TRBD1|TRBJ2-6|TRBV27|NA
TGTGCCAGCAGTTTAATCCCTACCCTTTCTGACAGGGAAGCTGGGGCCAACGTCCTGACTTTC
CASSLIPTLSDREAGANVLTF
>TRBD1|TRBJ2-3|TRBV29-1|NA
TGCAGCGTCGACAGGGGGCTTAGCACAGATACGCAGTATTTT
CSVDRGLSTDTQYF
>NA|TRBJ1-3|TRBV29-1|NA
TGCAGCGTTGAGGACGAAACAGGGAACGGAAACACCATATATTTT
CSVEDETGNGNTIYF
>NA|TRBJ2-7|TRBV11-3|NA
TGTGCCAGCAGCTTAGATCTTTTTGGGGGGTTCGGAAACGAGCAGTACTTC
CASSLDLFGGFGNEQYF
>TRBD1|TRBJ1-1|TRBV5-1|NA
TGCGCCAGCAGCTCAACCGGGACAGGCCCTTTGGAAGCTTTCTTT
CASSSTGTGPLEAFF
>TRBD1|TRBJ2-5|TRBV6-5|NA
TGTGCCAGCAGTTACTCTGGGACAGGGGCCGAGACCCAGTACTTC
CASSYSGTGAETQYF
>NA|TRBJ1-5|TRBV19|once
TGTGCCAGTACCCAGCAGGGGACCTATAGCAATCAGCCCCAGCATTTT
CASTQQGTYSNQPQHF
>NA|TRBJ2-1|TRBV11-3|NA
TGTGCCAGCAGCACTAGGGATGAGCAGTTCTTC
CASSTRDEQFF
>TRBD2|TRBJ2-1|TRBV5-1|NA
TGCGCCAGCAGCTTGGCCGGACTAGCGGGAACCAATGAGCAGTTCTTC
CASSLAGLAGTNEQFF
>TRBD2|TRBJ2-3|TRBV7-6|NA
TGTGCCAGCAGCTCCTTCGGGACTAAACGCCGAGATACGCAGTATTTT
CASSSFGTKRRDTQYF
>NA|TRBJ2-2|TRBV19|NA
TGTGCCAGTAGTTGGGGCGGGGTTTCAACCGGGGAGCTGTTTTTT
CASSWGGVSTGELFF
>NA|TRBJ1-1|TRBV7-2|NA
TGTGCCAGCAGCTACTATGGGAGGAACACTGAAGCTTTCTTT
CASSYYGRNTEAFF